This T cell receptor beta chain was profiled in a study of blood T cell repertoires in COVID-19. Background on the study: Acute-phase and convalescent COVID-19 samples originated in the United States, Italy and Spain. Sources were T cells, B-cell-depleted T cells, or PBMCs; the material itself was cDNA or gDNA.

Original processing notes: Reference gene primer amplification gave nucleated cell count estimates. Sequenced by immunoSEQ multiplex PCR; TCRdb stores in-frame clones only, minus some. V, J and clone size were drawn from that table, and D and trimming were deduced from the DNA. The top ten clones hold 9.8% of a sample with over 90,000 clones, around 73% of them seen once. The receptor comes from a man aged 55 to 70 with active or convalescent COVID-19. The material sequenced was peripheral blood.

Here the CDR3 reads CASSQRQGAVVRYGYTF. CDR3 nucleotide sequence: TGTGCCAGCAGTCAAAGACAGGGGGCAGTGGTTAGGTATGGCTACACCTTC. The chain carries TRBV28 and TRBJ1-2, with 10 bases that match TRBD1. Losses at the gene ends were 5 bases for V and 5 bases for J; bases not matched to a gene: 14. CDR1 is MDHEN, CDR2 SYDVKM, per germline. The length of the CDR3 is 17 residues.